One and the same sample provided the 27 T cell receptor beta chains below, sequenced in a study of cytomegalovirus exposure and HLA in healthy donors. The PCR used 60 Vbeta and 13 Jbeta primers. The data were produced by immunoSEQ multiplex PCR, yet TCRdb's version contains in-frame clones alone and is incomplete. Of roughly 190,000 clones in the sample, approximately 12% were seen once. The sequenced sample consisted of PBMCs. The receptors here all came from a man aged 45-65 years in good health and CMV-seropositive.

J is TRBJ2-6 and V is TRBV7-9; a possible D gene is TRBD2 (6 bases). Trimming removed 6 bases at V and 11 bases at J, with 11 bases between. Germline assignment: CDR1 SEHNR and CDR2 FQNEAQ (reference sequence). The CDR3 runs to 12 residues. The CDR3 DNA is TGTGCCAGCAGAACCCCGGGGGACGTCCTGACTTTC. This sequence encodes CASRTPGDVLTF.

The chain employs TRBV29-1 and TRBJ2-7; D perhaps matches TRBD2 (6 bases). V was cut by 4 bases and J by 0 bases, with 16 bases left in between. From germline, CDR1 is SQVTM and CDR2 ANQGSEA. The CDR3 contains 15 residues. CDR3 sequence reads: CSVAPPDGSSYEQYF. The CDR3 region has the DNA TGCAGCGTTGCGCCTCCTGACGGGAGCTCCTACGAGCAGTACTTC.

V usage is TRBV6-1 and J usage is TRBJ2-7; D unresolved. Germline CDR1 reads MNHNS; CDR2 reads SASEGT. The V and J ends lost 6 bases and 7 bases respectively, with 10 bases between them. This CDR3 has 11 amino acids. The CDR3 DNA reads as TGTGCCAGCAGCGCACTCCTAGAGCAGTACGTC. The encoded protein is CASSALLEQYV.

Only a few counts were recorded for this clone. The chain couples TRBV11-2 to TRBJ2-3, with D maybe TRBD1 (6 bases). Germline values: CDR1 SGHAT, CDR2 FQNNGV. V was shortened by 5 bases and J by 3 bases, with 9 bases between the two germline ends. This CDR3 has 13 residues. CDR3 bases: TGTGCCAGCAGCCCAGGGGTTACAGATACGCAGTATTTT. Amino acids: CASSPGVTDTQYF.

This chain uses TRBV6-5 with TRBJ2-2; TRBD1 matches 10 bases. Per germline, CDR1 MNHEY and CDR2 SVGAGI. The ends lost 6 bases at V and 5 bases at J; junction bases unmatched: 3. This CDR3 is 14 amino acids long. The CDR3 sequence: CASRWTGGTGELFF. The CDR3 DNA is TGTGCCAGCAGGTGGACAGGGGGGACCGGGGAGCTGTTTTTT.

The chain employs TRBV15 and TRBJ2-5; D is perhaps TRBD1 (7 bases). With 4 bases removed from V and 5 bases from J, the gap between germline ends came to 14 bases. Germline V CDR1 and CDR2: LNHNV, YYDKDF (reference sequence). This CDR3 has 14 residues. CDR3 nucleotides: TGTGCCACCAGCATCCAGGGGGGTCGCGAGACCCAGTACTTC. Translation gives CATSIQGGRETQYF.

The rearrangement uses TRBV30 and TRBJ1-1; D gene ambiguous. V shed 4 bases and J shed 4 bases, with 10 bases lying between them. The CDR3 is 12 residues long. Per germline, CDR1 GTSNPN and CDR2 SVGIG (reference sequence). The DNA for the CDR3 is TGTGCCTGGAAGAGGGAAGGCACTGAAGCTTTCTTT. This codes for CAWKREGTEAFF.

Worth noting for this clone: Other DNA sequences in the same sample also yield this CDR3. CDR3 DNA sequence: TGTGCCAGCAGCGTCGGGACTAGCGGGGTGAATGAGCAGTTCTTC. Protein product: CASSVGTSGVNEQFF. The chain uses TRBV9 and TRBJ2-1, with TRBD2 matching 13 bases. With V trimmed by 2 bases and J by 7 bases, 3 bases remained unmatched. The CDR3 extends over 15 amino acids. Per the germline V gene, CDR1 is SGDLS and CDR2 is YYNGEE.

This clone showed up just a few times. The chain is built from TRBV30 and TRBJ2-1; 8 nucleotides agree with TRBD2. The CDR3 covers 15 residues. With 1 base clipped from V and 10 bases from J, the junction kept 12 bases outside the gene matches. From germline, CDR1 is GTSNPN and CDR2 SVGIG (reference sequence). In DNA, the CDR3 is TGTGCCTGGAGTGCCGGCCGGGGGGGCCCTCCGGAGCAGTTCTTC. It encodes CAWSAGRGGPPEQFF.

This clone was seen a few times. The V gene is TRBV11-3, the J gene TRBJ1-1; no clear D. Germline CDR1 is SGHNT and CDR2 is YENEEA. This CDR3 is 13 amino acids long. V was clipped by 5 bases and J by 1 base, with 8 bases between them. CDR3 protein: CASSPGENTEAFF. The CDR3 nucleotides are TGTGCCAGCAGCCCGGGAGAGAACACTGAAGCTTTCTTT.

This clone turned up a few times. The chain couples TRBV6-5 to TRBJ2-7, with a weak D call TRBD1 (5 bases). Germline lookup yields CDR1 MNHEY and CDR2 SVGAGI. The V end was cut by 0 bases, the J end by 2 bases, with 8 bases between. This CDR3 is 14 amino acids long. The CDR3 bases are TGTGCCAGCAGTTACTCGCCCAGGGCCTACGAGCAGTACGTC. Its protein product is CASSYSPRAYEQYV.

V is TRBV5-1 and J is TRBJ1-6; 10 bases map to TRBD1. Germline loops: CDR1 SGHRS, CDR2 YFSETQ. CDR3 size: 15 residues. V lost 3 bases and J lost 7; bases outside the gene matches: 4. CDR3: CASSSDRGINSPLHF. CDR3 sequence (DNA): TGCGCCAGCAGCTCGGACAGGGGGATCAATTCACCCCTCCACTTT.

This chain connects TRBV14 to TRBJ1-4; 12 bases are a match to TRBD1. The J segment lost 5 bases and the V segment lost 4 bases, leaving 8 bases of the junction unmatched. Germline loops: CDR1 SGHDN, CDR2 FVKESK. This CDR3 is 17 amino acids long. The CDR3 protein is CASSLRGQGASNEKLFF. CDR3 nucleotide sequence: TGTGCCAGCAGCCTCCGGGGACAGGGGGCCTCAAATGAAAAACTGTTTTTT.

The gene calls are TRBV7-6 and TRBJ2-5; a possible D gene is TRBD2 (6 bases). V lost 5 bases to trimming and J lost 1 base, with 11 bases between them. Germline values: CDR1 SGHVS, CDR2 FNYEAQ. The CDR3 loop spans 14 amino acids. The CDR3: CASSPGTFQETQYF. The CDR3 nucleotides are TGTGCCAGCAGCCCCGGGACTTTCCAAGAGACCCAGTACTTC. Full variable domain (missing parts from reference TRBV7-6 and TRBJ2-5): GAGVSQSPRYKVTKRGQDVALRCDPISGHVSLYWYRQALGQGPEFLTYFNYEAQQDKSGLPNDRFSAERPEGSISTLTIQRTEQRDSAMYRCASSPGTFQETQYFGPGTRLLVL.

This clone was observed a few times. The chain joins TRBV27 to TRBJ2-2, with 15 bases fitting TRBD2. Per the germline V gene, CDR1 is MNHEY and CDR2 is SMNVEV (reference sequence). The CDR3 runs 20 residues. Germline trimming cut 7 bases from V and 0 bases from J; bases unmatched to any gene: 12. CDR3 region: CASKGQRGLAGGPNTGELFF. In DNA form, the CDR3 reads TGTGCCAGCAAGGGGCAGCGGGGACTAGCGGGGGGCCCGAACACCGGGGAGCTGTTTTTT.

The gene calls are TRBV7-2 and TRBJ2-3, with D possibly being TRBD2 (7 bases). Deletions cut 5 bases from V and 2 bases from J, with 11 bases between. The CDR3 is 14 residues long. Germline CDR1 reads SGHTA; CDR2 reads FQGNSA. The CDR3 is CASSPGGFTDTQYF. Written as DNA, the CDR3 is TGTGCCAGCAGCCCGGGGGGCTTCACAGATACGCAGTATTTT.

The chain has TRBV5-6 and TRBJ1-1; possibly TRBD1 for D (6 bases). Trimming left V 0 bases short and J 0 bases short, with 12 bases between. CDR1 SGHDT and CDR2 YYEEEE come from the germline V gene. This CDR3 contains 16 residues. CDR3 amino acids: CASSLVGGIMNTEAFF. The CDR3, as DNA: TGTGCCAGCAGCTTGGTAGGGGGAATCATGAACACTGAAGCTTTCTTT. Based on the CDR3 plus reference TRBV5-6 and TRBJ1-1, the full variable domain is DAGVTQSPTHLIKTRGQQVTLRCSPKSGHDTVSWYQQALGQGPQFIFQYYEEEERQRGNFPDRFSGHQFPNYSSELNVNALLLGDSALYLCASSLVGGIMNTEAFFGQGTRLTVV.

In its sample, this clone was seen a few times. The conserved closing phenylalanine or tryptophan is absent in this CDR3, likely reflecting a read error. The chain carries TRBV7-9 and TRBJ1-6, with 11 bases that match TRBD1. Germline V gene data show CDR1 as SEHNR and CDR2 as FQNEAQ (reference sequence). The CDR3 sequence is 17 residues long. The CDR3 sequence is CARSSHERTGGSSPLHV. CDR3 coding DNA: TGTGCCAGAAGCTCCCACGAACGGACAGGGGGCAGTTCACCCCTCCACGTT.

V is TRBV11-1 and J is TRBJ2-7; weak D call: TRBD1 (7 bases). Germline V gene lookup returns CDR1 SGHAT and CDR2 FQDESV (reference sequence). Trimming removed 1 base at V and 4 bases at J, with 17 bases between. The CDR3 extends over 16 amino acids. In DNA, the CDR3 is TGTGCCAGCAGCTTAGAAAAACAGGGGAGCGGGTACGAGCAGTACTTC. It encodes CASSLEKQGSGYEQYF.

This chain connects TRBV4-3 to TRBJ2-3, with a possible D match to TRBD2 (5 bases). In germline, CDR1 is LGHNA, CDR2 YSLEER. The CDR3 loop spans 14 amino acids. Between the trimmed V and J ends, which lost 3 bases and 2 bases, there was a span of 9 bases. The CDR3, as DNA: TGCGCCAGCAGCCAGATGGGAGCCACAGATACGCAGTATTTT. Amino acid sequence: CASSQMGATDTQYF.

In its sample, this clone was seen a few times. The DNA for the CDR3 is TGTGCCCGCAGCTTACTGGGACAGGGAATCCACGAGCAGTACGTC. It codes for CARSLLGQGIHEQYV. The rearrangement joins TRBV7-2 to TRBJ2-7, with 9 positions matching TRBD1. Germline V lookup: CDR1 SGHTA, CDR2 FQGNSA. The CDR3 covers 15 residues.

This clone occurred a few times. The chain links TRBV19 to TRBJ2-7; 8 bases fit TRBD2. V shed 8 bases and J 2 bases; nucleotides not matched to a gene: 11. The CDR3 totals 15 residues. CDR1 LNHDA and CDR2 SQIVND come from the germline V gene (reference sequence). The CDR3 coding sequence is TGTGCCAGTGTTTCTCCGGGGGGGCTACCCTACGAGCAGTACGTC. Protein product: CASVSPGGLPYEQYV.

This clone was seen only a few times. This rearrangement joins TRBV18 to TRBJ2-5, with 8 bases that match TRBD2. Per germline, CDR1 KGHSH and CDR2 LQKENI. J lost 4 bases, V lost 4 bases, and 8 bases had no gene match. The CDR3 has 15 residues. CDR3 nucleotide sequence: TGTGCCAGCTCACTCCCCGGGGGGGCCGGAGAGACCCAGTACTTC. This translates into CASSLPGGAGETQYF.

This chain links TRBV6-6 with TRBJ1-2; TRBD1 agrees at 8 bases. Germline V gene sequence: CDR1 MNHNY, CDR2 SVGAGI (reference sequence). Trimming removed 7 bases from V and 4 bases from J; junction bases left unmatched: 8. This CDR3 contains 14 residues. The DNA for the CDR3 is TGTGCCAGCAACGTAGGGACAGGAGTCTATGGCTACACCTTC. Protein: CASNVGTGVYGYTF.

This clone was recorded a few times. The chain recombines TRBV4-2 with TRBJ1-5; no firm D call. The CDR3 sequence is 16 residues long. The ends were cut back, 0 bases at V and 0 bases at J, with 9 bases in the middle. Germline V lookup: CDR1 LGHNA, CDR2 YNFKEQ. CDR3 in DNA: TGTGCCAGCAGCCAAGAAGAAACAGCTAGCAATCAGCCCCAGCATTTT. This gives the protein CASSQEETASNQPQHF.

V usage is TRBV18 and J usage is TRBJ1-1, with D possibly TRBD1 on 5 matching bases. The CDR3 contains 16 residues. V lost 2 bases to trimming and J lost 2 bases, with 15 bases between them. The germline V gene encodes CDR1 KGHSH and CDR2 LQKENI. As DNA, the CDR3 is TGTGCCAGCTCACCAGAAGTAAGGGGAAGAAACACTGAAGCTTTCTTT. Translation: CASSPEVRGRNTEAFF.

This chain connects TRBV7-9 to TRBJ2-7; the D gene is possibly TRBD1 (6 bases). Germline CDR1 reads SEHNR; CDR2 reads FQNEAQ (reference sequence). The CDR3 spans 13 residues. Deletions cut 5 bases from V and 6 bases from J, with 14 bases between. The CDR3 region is CASSQDRTGEQYV. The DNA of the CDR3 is TGTGCCAGCAGCCAAGACAGGACGGGCGAGCAGTACGTC.